The 25 T cell receptor beta chains in this list originate from one sample, sequenced in a study of blood T cell repertoires in COVID-19. Assay used: immunoSEQ multiplex PCR; TCRdb lists only in-frame clones, some missing. This table has 45,000 to 55,000 clones, 82% appearing once. Sequences were obtained from peripheral blood. The receptors derive from a man older than 75 with COVID-19, enrolled during active disease.

This chain joins TRBV5-5 and TRBJ1-2, with 10 bases matching TRBD1. Losses at the gene ends were 2 bases for V and 1 base for J; bases not matched to a gene: 5. The CDR3 is 16 residues long. CDR1 and CDR2 from the germline V gene are SGHKS and YYEKEE (reference sequence). CDR3 amino acids: CASSFGTGVLNYGYTF. DNA of the CDR3: TGTGCCAGCAGCTTCGGGACAGGGGTTCTTAACTATGGCTACACCTTC.

J is TRBJ2-7 and V is TRBV30; 7 bases are shared with TRBD2. The trim removed 5 bases at V and 6 bases at J, leaving 10 bases unmatched. Germline-derived CDR1 and CDR2 are GTSNPN and SVGIG (reference sequence). This CDR3 comprises 13 residues. CDR3 sequence: CAWGRENYAEQYV. The CDR3 nucleotides are TGTGCCTGGGGGCGGGAGAACTATGCCGAGCAGTACGTC.

The rearrangement links TRBV10-3 to TRBJ1-6; D gene uncertain. The CDR3 spans 14 residues. Trimming left V 2 bases short and J 7 bases short, with 9 bases between. The germline V gene encodes CDR1 ENHRY and CDR2 SYGVKD. CDR3 DNA sequence: TGTGCCATCAGTGAGAACAACCTGAATTCACCCCTCCACTTT. Translated: CAISENNLNSPLHF.

The chain joins TRBV1 to TRBJ2-5; the table names TRBD2, a call not compared with the DNA. TRBV1 is a pseudogene. The CDR3 is 17 amino acids. The CDR3 spells CTSSQDGGGTPRETQYF. For the CDR3, the DNA is TGCACCAGCAGCCAAGACGGGGGGGGAACCCCACGGGAGACCCAGTACTTC.

The V and J genes are TRBV21-1 and TRBJ2-7; the D call of TRBD1 is as the table states it, not checked on the DNA. TRBV21-1 is designated a pseudogene. The CDR3 runs 15 residues. The CDR3 here is CASRHRGSGTYEQYV. The CDR3 coding sequence is TGTGCCAGCAGGCACAGGGGCTCAGGTACCTACGAGCAGTACGTC.

V gene TRBV6-2 or TRBV6-3 combines with J gene TRBJ1-2; the match to TRBD1 covers 8 bases. This CDR3 region has 17 residues. V gave up 0 bases and J gave up 4 bases; unmatched junction bases: 10. In germline, CDR1 is MNHEY, CDR2 SVGEGT. In DNA, the CDR3 is TGTGCCAGCAGTTACTCTGCCCCGGGACAGGCCGTCTATGGCTACACCTTC. Translating gives CASSYSAPGQAVYGYTF.

The rearrangement joins TRBV7-9 to TRBJ2-1; a weak D match, TRBD2 (5 bases). In germline, CDR1 is SEHNR, CDR2 FQNEAQ (reference sequence). The CDR3 has 12 amino acids. The germline V and J ends were trimmed by 5 bases and 7 bases, with 9 bases remaining between them. The CDR3 coding sequence is TGTGCCAGCAGCCCGCGGGTAAATGAGCAGTTCTTC. Translating gives CASSPRVNEQFF. Filled out from reference TRBV7-9 and TRBJ2-1, the complete variable domain reads DTGVSQNPRHKITKRGQNVTFRCDPISEHNRLYWYRQTLGQGPEFLTYFQNEAQLEKSRLLSDRFSAERPKGSFSTLEIQRTEQGDSAMYLCASSPRVNEQFFGPGTRLTVL.

The chain recombines TRBV5-6 with TRBJ1-2; D not resolved. The CDR3 extends over 11 amino acids. The germline CDR1 and CDR2 sequences are SGHDT and YYEEEE. Trimming left V 0 bases short and J 8 bases short, with 5 bases between. The DNA for the CDR3 is TGTGCCAGCAGCTTGGCAGGAGGCTACACCTTC. Translating it yields CASSLAGGYTF.

The rearrangement joins TRBV29-1 to TRBJ1-1, with TRBD1 as a possible D gene (6 bases). Germline V lookup: CDR1 SQVTM, CDR2 ANQGSEA. V dropped 5 bases and J dropped 7 bases, with 20 bases sitting between them. The CDR3 loop spans 14 amino acids. The chain's CDR3 is CSVSPPEGEGEAFF. The DNA of the CDR3 is TGCAGCGTTTCCCCTCCCGAGGGGGAAGGTGAAGCTTTCTTT.

This clone was recorded only once. At the DNA level, this CDR3 is encoded by other sequences in the same sample as well. The gene calls are TRBV5-1 and TRBJ1-1; 9 nucleotides align to TRBD1. V lost 0 bases and J lost 4; bases outside the gene matches: 1. There are 14 residues in the CDR3. Germline V gives CDR1 SGHRS, CDR2 YFSETQ. CDR3 in amino acids: CASSLGQGGTEAFF. The CDR3 DNA is TGCGCCAGCAGCTTGGGACAGGGGGGCACTGAAGCTTTCTTT. The variable domain in full, with the rest retrieved from reference TRBV5-1 and TRBJ1-1, is KAGVTQTPRYLIKTRGQQVTLSCSPISGHRSVSWYQQTPGQGLQFLFEYFSETQRNKGNFPGRFSGRQFSNSRSEMNVSTLELGDSALYLCASSLGQGGTEAFFGQGTRLTVV.

The V gene is TRBV11-2, the J gene TRBJ2-7; tentatively, D is TRBD2 (5 bases). V lost 6 bases, J lost 1 base, and 16 bases lay in between. Germline assignment: CDR1 SGHAT and CDR2 FQNNGV. The CDR3 runs to 15 residues. The CDR3 nucleotides read TGTGCCAGCAGGTGCGGGCCAAAAAAGTCCTACGAGCAGTACGTC. It yields the protein CASRCGPKKSYEQYV.

The gene calls are TRBV5-1 and TRBJ2-7; TRBD2 matches at 7 bases. The CDR3 extends over 14 amino acids. Germline assignment: CDR1 SGHRS and CDR2 YFSETQ. The trim removed 3 bases at V and 3 bases at J, leaving 6 bases unmatched. CDR3 nucleotide sequence: TGCGCCAGCAGCTCCAAGGCGGGAGACTACGAGCAGTACGTC. Its translation: CASSSKAGDYEQYV.

The V call is TRBV4-2, the J call TRBJ2-2; TRBD2 aligns across 9 bases. This CDR3 is 19 amino acids long. Germline CDR1 is LGHNA and CDR2 is YNFKEQ. V shed 1 base and J 1 base; nucleotides not matched to a gene: 10. CDR3 DNA: TGTGCCAGCAGCCAAGTTCGGCCAGCGGGGGGCTGGAACACCGGGGAGCTGTTTTTT. Translation gives CASSQVRPAGGWNTGELFF.

This clone was seen a few times. The CDR3 DNA reads as TGTGCCAGCAGCTTGGATGGGCTTGAAGCTTTCTTT. It is translated as CASSLDGLEAFF. The V gene is TRBV5-8, the J gene TRBJ1-1; D gene ambiguous. This CDR3 spans 12 amino acids. Germline lookup yields CDR1 SGHTS and CDR2 YDEGEE. V shed 0 bases and J shed 7 bases, with 7 bases lying between them.

The DNA for the CDR3 is TGTGCCAGCAGCTCGGGAGCGGGGGGCGGAGGTGAGCAGTTCTTC. Translated, it gives CASSSGAGGGGEQFF. The V gene is TRBV5-5, the J gene TRBJ2-1; 9 bases match TRBD2. The CDR3 length is 15 residues. Germline lookup yields CDR1 SGHKS and CDR2 YYEKEE (reference sequence). Trimming removed 3 bases from V and 9 bases from J; junction bases left unmatched: 10.

The CDR3 DNA is TGTGCCAGCAGTAGGGGGCACGAGACCCAGTACTTC. Its translation is CASSRGHETQYF. The rearrangement links TRBV6-2 or TRBV6-3 to TRBJ2-5; 7 nucleotides match TRBD1. CDR1 is MNHEY, CDR2 SVGEGT, per germline. The CDR3 contains 12 residues. V was pared by 5 bases and J by 5 bases, with 2 bases of the junction left unmatched.

V gene TRBV24-1 combines with J gene TRBJ1-5, with no clear D. Germline-derived CDR1 and CDR2 are KGHDR and SFDVKD. V lost 4 bases and J lost 11, with 11 bases in between. The CDR3 is 12 residues long. The CDR3 region is CATSEIGLTQHF. The CDR3 DNA reads TGTGCCACCAGTGAGATCGGGTTGACCCAGCATTTT.

The V gene is TRBV24-1, the J gene TRBJ2-1; D possibly corresponds to TRBD2 (5 bases). This CDR3 is built from 12 residues. Germline assignment: CDR1 KGHDR and CDR2 SFDVKD. Trimming cost V 5 bases and J 8 bases, with 9 bases left between them. Written as DNA, the CDR3 is TGTGCCACCAGTGCCACGGAGGATGAGCAGTTCTTC. As protein: CATSATEDEQFF.

The chain carries TRBV5-5 and TRBJ2-2; the D gene is possibly TRBD1 (5 bases). V lost 1 base and J lost 7, with 14 bases in between. The CDR3 contains 15 residues. CDR1 SGHKS and CDR2 YYEKEE come from the germline V gene (reference sequence). This CDR3 is CASSLLPGQVGELFF. The CDR3 DNA reads as TGTGCCAGCAGCTTGCTTCCAGGGCAAGTCGGGGAGCTGTTTTTT.

The chain recombines TRBV6-4 with TRBJ1-4; no reliable D call. The CDR3 runs to 15 residues. CDR1 is MRHNA and CDR2 is SNTAGT in the germline V gene. The V and J ends lost 6 bases and 5 bases respectively, with 16 bases between them. Here the CDR3 DNA reads TGTGCCAGCAGCCCCTCGGGAGGAGAGAATGAAAAACTGTTTTTT. This translates into CASSPSGGENEKLFF.

The rearrangement joins TRBV6-5 to TRBJ2-5, with D perhaps TRBD2 (6 bases). The CDR3 has 14 residues. V was clipped by 6 bases and J by 6 bases, with 17 bases between them. Germline CDR1 reads MNHEY; CDR2 reads SVGAGI. The CDR3 sequence is CASSPGGGRKTQYF. The DNA of the CDR3 is TGTGCCAGCAGCCCAGGAGGAGGGAGAAAGACCCAGTACTTC.

This chain connects TRBV5-1 to TRBJ2-1, with 10 bases matching TRBD2. The J segment lost 5 bases and the V segment lost 2 bases, leaving 4 bases of the junction unmatched. The CDR3 length is 15 residues. The germline CDR1 and CDR2 sequences are SGHRS and YFSETQ. CDR3 in amino acids: CASSFGLAGDNEQFF. CDR3 sequence (DNA): TGCGCCAGCAGCTTTGGGCTAGCGGGAGACAATGAGCAGTTCTTC.

The CDR3 here is CASSQSPTSGREYF. The DNA for the CDR3 is TGCGCCAGCAGCCAAAGCCCTACTAGCGGGAGAGAGTATTTT. The chain joins TRBV4-3 to TRBJ2-3, with 11 positions matching TRBD2. With V trimmed by 2 bases and J by 13 bases, 8 bases remained unmatched. Germline V lookup: CDR1 LGHNA, CDR2 YSLEER. The CDR3 covers 14 residues.

The chain has TRBV4-3 and TRBJ2-1; 7 bases map to TRBD2. Per the germline V gene, CDR1 is LGHNA and CDR2 is YSLEER. With V trimmed by 1 base and J by 4 bases, 1 base remained unmatched. The CDR3 extends over 14 amino acids. The CDR3 reads CASSQGREYNEQFF. CDR3 nucleotide sequence: TGCGCCAGCAGCCAAGGGCGGGAGTACAATGAGCAGTTCTTC.

This clone has only a few counts. The chain combines TRBV5-1 with TRBJ2-7; D is undetermined. The CDR3 has 14 amino acids. Germline V gives CDR1 SGHRS, CDR2 YFSETQ. V gave up 4 bases and J gave up 5 bases, with 16 bases separating them. For the CDR3, the DNA is TGCGCCAGCAGCCTGACGGGTCTTGGCCACGAGCAGTACTTC. It is translated as CASSLTGLGHEQYF. The whole variable domain, filled in from reference TRBV5-1 and TRBJ2-7, reads KAGVTQTPRYLIKTRGQQVTLSCSPISGHRSVSWYQQTPGQGLQFLFEYFSETQRNKGNFPGRFSGRQFSNSRSEMNVSTLELGDSALYLCASSLTGLGHEQYFGPGTRLTVT.